This T cell receptor (beta chain) was captured in a study of patients and donors after allogeneic stem cell transplantation. This clonotype was observed a few times. The CDR3 length is 15 residues. CDR1 and CDR2 (germline): DFQATT, SNEGSKA (reference sequence). Trimming shortened V by 6 bases and J by 0 bases, and 15 bases separated the two germline ends. TCRdb reanalysed the RT-PCR reads using MiXCR and keeps one entry per CDR3 protein. Of approximately 200,000 distinct CDR3 sequences in the sample, roughly 13% were seen once. This clonotype was sampled from a human donor who was either an allogeneic HSCT recipient or a stem cell or donor lymphocyte infusion donor (not recorded which). It is not recorded whose cells these are; they may come from a transplant donor. This chain links TRBV20-1 with TRBJ1-5; D might be TRBD1 (6 bases). The source material was blood, either unsorted or a sorted T cell fraction (not recorded which). The CDR3 DNA follows: TGCAGTGCCCCTGGGACACTTCATAGCAATCAGCCCCAGCATTTT. Its protein product is CSAPGTLHSNQPQHF.